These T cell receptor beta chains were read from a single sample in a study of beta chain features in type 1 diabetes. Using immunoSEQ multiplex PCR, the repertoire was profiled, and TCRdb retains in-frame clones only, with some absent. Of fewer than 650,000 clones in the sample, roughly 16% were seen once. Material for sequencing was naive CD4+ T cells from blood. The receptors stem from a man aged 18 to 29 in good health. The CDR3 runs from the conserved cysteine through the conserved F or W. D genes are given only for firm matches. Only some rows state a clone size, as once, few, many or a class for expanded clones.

TGCGCCAGCAGCCAACCCCAACAGGGAAGGTACGAGCAGTACTTC CASSQPQQGRYEQYF - TRBJ2-7 TRBV4-1 15 -
TGTGCCAGCAGCTTGGTAGACCTCCAAGAGACCCAGTACTTC CASSLVDLQETQYF - TRBJ2-5 TRBV5-6 14 few
TGTGCTAGTGGTTTGTCCGGGAGGGCCTCCGGGGAGCTGTTTTTT CASGLSGRASGELFF TRBD2 TRBJ2-2 TRBV12-5 15 few
TGTGCCAGCAGTTCGGGGAGGTACGCCTACGAGCAGTACTTC CASSSGRYAYEQYF - TRBJ2-7 TRBV7-2 14 few
TGTGCCAGCAGCGTAGCCAAAGGTGGCTACACCTTC CASSVAKGGYTF - TRBJ1-2 TRBV9 12 few
TGTGCCAGTGGAAAGGGGAATTCACCCCTCCACTTT CASGKGNSPLHF - TRBJ1-6 TRBV19 12 -
TGCGCCAGCAGCCAAGATAGAGCAGGGGTCGGGAATAGCAATCAGCCCCAGCATTTT CASSQDRAGVGNSNQPQHF - TRBJ1-5 TRBV4-1 19 -
TGTGCCAGCATCCTTACAGAGGGCAATCAGCCCCAGCATTTT CASILTEGNQPQHF - TRBJ1-5 TRBV28 14 few
TGTGCCAGCAGCCAAGACCAGGGATTTCGTCAGCCCCAGCATTTT CASSQDQGFRQPQHF - TRBJ1-5 TRBV4-2 15 -
TGTGCCAGCAGAAGCGGGAGTGAAGCCTACGAGCAGTACTTC CASRSGSEAYEQYF TRBD2 TRBJ2-7 TRBV28 14 few
TGTGCCAGCAGCGCTACATTAGCGGGAGGGCGTAATGAGCAGTTCTTC CASSATLAGGRNEQFF TRBD2 TRBJ2-1 TRBV7-2 16 -
TGTGCCAGCAGTTCGGAGAAGGGATTCTATAATTCACCCCTCCACTTT CASSSEKGFYNSPLHF - TRBJ1-6 TRBV7-6 16 -
TGTGCCAGCAGTGAAGCGAGGACAGAATATGGCTACACCTTC CASSEARTEYGYTF - TRBJ1-2 TRBV2 14 -
TGTGCCAGCAGACCGGACAGGCTAAACACTGAAGCTTTCTTT CASRPDRLNTEAFF TRBD1 TRBJ1-1 TRBV28 14 -
TGCACTCTGCTCCTAGCGGGGGCGAAAGAGACCCAGTACTTC CTLLLAGAKETQYF - TRBJ2-5 TRBV1 14 -
TGTGCCAGCAGCCTCATTCGGGGGGATGAGCAGTTCTTC CASSLIRGDEQFF TRBD2 TRBJ2-1 TRBV7-2 13 -
TGTGCCTGGAGTGTAACAGGAGATCAGTACTTC CAWSVTGDQYF - TRBJ2-5 TRBV30 11 few
TGTGCCAGCAGCTTTCCGGGTGCCTACGAGCAGTACTTC CASSFPGAYEQYF - TRBJ2-7 TRBV5-4 13 few
TGTGCCAGCAGCTCAGGGAAAAACAATGAGCAGTTCTTC CASSSGKNNEQFF - TRBJ2-1 TRBV7-3 13 -
TGTGCCAGCAGCCCCGCAGGCAGCCCCAATCAGCCCCAGCATTTT CASSPAGSPNQPQHF - TRBJ1-5 TRBV28 15 -
TGTGCTAGTGGACTGGGGCCAGCCTACGAGCAGTACTTC CASGLGPAYEQYF - TRBJ2-7 TRBV12-5 13 -
TGTGCCAGTACGAACCTTCCGGGACAGGGAAGCGGGGAGCTGTTTTTT CASTNLPGQGSGELFF TRBD1 TRBJ2-2 TRBV19 16 few
TGTGCCAGCAGCAACGGGACTAGCTGGTCCTACGAGCAGTACTTC CASSNGTSWSYEQYF TRBD2 TRBJ2-7 TRBV11-2 15 -
TGTGCCAGCAGTTACTTGATGAACACTGAAGCTTTCTTT CASSYLMNTEAFF - TRBJ1-1 TRBV6-5 13 few
TGTGCCAGCTCACCACCCACCCGCACTGAAGCTTTCTTT CASSPPTRTEAFF - TRBJ1-1 TRBV18 13 -
TGTGCCAGCTCCCGGCCCGGGGCCAACGTCCTGACTTTC CASSRPGANVLTF - TRBJ2-6 TRBV9 13 -
TGTGCCAGCAATTCGGGGCCGTACTACAATGAGCAGTTCTTC CASNSGPYYNEQFF - TRBJ2-1 TRBV6-1 14 -
TGTGCCAGCAGTGGGGGAGGGGCCAGCCCACGCACAGATACGCAGTATTTT CASSGGGASPRTDTQYF TRBD2 TRBJ2-3 TRBV25-1 17 few
TGTGCCAGCAGTTATCCGGGACAGAGGACTGAAGCTTTCTTT CASSYPGQRTEAFF TRBD1 TRBJ1-1 TRBV6-5 14 few
TGCGCCAGCAGCCAGGGTGGGTGGGACTTCAATACAGATACGCAGTATTTT CASSQGGWDFNTDTQYF - TRBJ2-3 TRBV4-3 17 -
TGTGCCAGCAGTTCTCCTTCACAGCTTAACTATGGCTACACCTTC CASSSPSQLNYGYTF - TRBJ1-2 TRBV27 15 -
TGTGCCAGCAGCGTAAGGGGACAGGGGAAGGACGAGCAGTACTTC CASSVRGQGKDEQYF TRBD1 TRBJ2-7 TRBV9 15 -
TGTGCCAGCAGTAACGGACTAGCGGGTTCCTACGAGCAGTACTTC CASSNGLAGSYEQYF TRBD2 TRBJ2-7 TRBV6-5 15 -
TGTGCCAGCAGCGCCCGAAAGGGATCCTACGAGCAGTACTTC CASSARKGSYEQYF - TRBJ2-7 TRBV13 14 -
TGTGCCAGCAGTGCAGGCCTCGGCCTGATCTATGGCTACACCTTC CASSAGLGLIYGYTF - TRBJ1-2 TRBV28 15 few
TGTGCCAGCAGTTTATATGCCACCGGCGAGCAGTACTTC CASSLYATGEQYF - TRBJ2-7 TRBV28 13 -
TGCGCCAGCAGCTTAGAATTAGGGAAATCCTACGAGCAGTACTTC CASSLELGKSYEQYF - TRBJ2-7 TRBV5-1 15 few
TGTGCCAGCAGTGAATTAAGGTCAGGGAGTAACTATGGCTACACCTTC CASSELRSGSNYGYTF - TRBJ1-2 TRBV25-1 16 -
TGTGCCAGCAGCCCGAGCGGGAGAGAGGAGACCCAGTACTTC CASSPSGREETQYF TRBD2 TRBJ2-5 TRBV7-2 14 once
TGTGCCAGCAGCCGGACAGGGAGGGACGAGCAGTACTTC CASSRTGRDEQYF - TRBJ2-7 TRBV7-2 13 few
TGTGCCAGCAGTAAGGGTTTATGGACGGCAAATTCACCCCTCCACTTT CASSKGLWTANSPLHF - TRBJ1-6 TRBV2 16 -
TGCGCCAGCAGCCAGGGACAGGGTAGACCTAATTCACCCCTCCACTTT CASSQGQGRPNSPLHF TRBD1 TRBJ1-6 TRBV4-3 16 -
TGCAGCGCCCAAGAAGCGGGGGGAAGCACCGGGGAGCTGTTTTTT CSAQEAGGSTGELFF TRBD2 TRBJ2-2 TRBV29-1 15 -
TGTGCCAGCAGCTTGGCCCCTTGGGGGAGAGAGACCCAGTACTTC CASSLAPWGRETQYF - TRBJ2-5 TRBV5-4 15 few
TGCGCCAGCAGCTCCCCCAGGGGAAAAGATTATGGCTACACCTTC CASSSPRGKDYGYTF - TRBJ1-2 TRBV5-1 15 few
TGTGCCAGCAGCTTGTCCGGGCAGCAAGAGACCCAGTACTTC CASSLSGQQETQYF - TRBJ2-5 TRBV5-5 14 few
TGTGCCAGCAGTGCCCAGGGGGCCTCCTACAATGAGCAGTTCTTC CASSAQGASYNEQFF TRBD1 TRBJ2-1 TRBV6-5 15 -
TGTGCCAGCAGGCGCGCTTTCGGGACACTGAGTGCAACTAATGAAAAACTGTTTTTT CASRRAFGTLSATNEKLFF - TRBJ1-4 TRBV13 19 few
TGCGCCAGCAGCCAAGAGCCCGACCTTGGGCCCCAGCATTTT CASSQEPDLGPQHF - TRBJ1-5 TRBV4-3 14 once
TGTGCCAGCAGCTTACCCGGGGACCTCAGGACCCAGTACTTC CASSLPGDLRTQYF - TRBJ2-5 TRBV7-8 14 few
TGTGCCAGCTCCACGACAGGGGCTAATTCACCCCTCCACTTT CASSTTGANSPLHF TRBD1 TRBJ1-6 TRBV18 14 -
TGTGCCAGCAGCCCTGTAGCGGGAAGGATGGGAGAGACCCAGTACTTC CASSPVAGRMGETQYF TRBD2 TRBJ2-5 TRBV27 16 few
TGCGCCAGCAGCCAACCTCAGGGGATCACAGATACGCAGTATTTT CASSQPQGITDTQYF - TRBJ2-3 TRBV4-1 15 few
TGTGCCAGCAGCGATATAAGGGGGCGCGTCTATGGCTACACCTTC CASSDIRGRVYGYTF TRBD1 TRBJ1-2 TRBV7-8 15 -
TGCGCCAGCAGCTCCCGGGTAGCGGGGGCGGGGCATGAGCAGTTCTTC CASSSRVAGAGHEQFF TRBD2 TRBJ2-1 TRBV5-1 16 -
TGTGCCAGCAGTGCGTCCGGGACAGGGAAGGACGAGCAGTACTTC CASSASGTGKDEQYF TRBD1 TRBJ2-7 TRBV6-1 15 -